Shown below are 5 T cell receptor beta chains from a single sample sequenced in a study of T cells of healthy individuals. TCRdb fed the 5' RACE reads into MiXCR, producing one record per CDR3 protein. This sample carries under 70,000 distinct CDR3 sequences, approximately 15% of them seen once, and the ten largest clones take around 16%. These receptors originate from a human donor in good health.

This clonotype was picked up many times. The CDR3 DNA reads TGCAGTGCGCCGCTCACTAGCGCGGGCATCTACGAGCAGTACTTC. Translated, it gives CSAPLTSAGIYEQYF. The chain combines TRBV20-1 with TRBJ2-7, with 7 bases identical to TRBD2. V dropped 6 bases and J dropped 3; count of bases not matched to a gene: 14. Per germline, CDR1 DFQATT and CDR2 SNEGSKA (reference sequence). CDR3 length equals 15 residues.

This clonotype was seen many times. V is TRBV20-1 and J is TRBJ2-7; 7 nucleotides align to TRBD1. Losses at the gene ends were 5 bases for V and 3 bases for J; bases not matched to a gene: 4. Per germline, CDR1 DFQATT and CDR2 SNEGSKA (reference sequence). CDR3 size: 12 residues. The CDR3, as DNA: TGCAGTGCTTCCGGGACAGACTACGAGCAGTACTTC. It yields the protein CSASGTDYEQYF.

There are a few counts of this clonotype. The V gene is TRBV5-4, the J gene TRBJ2-3, with TRBD1 identical over 8 bases. The V and J ends lost 0 bases and 3 bases, in that order; junction bases with no gene match: 3. Germline V gene sequence: CDR1 SGHNT, CDR2 YYREEE (reference sequence). The CDR3 has 15 residues. In DNA form, the CDR3 reads TGTGCCAGCAGCTTGGACCAGGGGGCAACAGATACGCAGTATTTT. Translating gives CASSLDQGATDTQYF.

This clonotype was observed many times. The chain carries TRBV12-3 or TRBV12-4 and TRBJ1-1, with 7 positions matching TRBD1. This CDR3 has 13 amino acids. After removal of 3 bases from V and 10 bases from J, the junction contained 8 bases not matched to a gene. The CDR3 reads CASSFETGDRAFF. In DNA, the CDR3 is TGTGCCAGCAGTTTCGAAACGGGGGACAGAGCTTTCTTT.

The V call is TRBV20-1, the J call TRBJ1-2; TRBD1 aligns across 9 bases. V shed 3 bases, J shed 8 bases, and the junction held 7 bases outside the gene matches. The V gene's germline CDR1 is DFQATT and CDR2 SNEGSKA (reference sequence). This CDR3 contains 13 residues. The CDR3 coding sequence is TGCAGTGCTAGCGGACAGGGGCGGCAAGGCTACACCTTC. Its protein product is CSASGQGRQGYTF.